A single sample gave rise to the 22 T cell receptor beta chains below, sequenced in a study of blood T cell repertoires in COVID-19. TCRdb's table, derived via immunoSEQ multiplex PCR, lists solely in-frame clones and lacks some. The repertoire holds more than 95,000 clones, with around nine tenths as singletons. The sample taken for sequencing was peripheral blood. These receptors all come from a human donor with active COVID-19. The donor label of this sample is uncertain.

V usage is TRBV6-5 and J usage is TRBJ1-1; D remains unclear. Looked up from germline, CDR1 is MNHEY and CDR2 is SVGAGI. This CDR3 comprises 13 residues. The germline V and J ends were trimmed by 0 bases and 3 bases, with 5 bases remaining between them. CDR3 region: CASSYSRDTEAFF. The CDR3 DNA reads TGTGCCAGCAGTTACTCGAGGGACACTGAAGCTTTCTTT.

The CDR3 DNA reads TGCGCCAGCAGCCTAAGATTTCAGGGTGGATACACCGGGGAGCTGTTTTTT. Translated, it gives CASSLRFQGGYTGELFF. V usage is TRBV4-3 and J usage is TRBJ2-2, with a possible D match to TRBD1 (5 bases). This CDR3 comprises 17 residues. The V end was cut by 4 bases, the J end by 3 bases, with 18 bases between. Germline CDR1 is LGHNA and CDR2 is YSLEER.

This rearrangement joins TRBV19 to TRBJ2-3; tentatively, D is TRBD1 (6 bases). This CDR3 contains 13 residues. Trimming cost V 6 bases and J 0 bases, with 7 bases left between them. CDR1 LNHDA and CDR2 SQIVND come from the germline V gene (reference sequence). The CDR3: CASRTGSTDTQYF. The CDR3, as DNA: TGTGCCAGTAGGACAGGCAGCACAGATACGCAGTATTTT. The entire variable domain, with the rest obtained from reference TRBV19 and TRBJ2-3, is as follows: DGGITQSPKYLFRKEGQNVTLSCEQNLNHDAMYWYRQDPGQGLRLIYYSQIVNDFQKGDIAEGYSVSREKKESFPLTVTSAQKNPTAFYLCASRTGSTDTQYFGPGTRLTVL.

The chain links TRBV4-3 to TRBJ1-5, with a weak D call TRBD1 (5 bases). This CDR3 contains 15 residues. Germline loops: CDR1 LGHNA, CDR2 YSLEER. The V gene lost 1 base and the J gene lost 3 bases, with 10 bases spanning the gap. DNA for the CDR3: TGCGCCAGCAGCCAAGTGGTAGGGGTCAATCAGCCCCAGCATTTT. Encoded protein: CASSQVVGVNQPQHF.

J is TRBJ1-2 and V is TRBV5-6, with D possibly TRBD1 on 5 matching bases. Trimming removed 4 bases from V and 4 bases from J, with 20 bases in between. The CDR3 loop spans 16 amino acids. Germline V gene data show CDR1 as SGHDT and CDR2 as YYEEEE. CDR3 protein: CASSPLTGGSGYGYTF. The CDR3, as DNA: TGTGCCAGCAGCCCGTTAACAGGCGGATCTGGCTATGGCTACACCTTC.

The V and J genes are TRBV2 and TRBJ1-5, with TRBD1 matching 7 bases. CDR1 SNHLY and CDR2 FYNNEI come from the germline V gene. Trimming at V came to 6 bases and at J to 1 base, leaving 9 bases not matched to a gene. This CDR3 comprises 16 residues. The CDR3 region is CASSKDRVGSNQPQHF. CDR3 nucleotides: TGTGCCAGCAGCAAAGACAGGGTGGGGAGCAATCAGCCCCAGCATTTT.

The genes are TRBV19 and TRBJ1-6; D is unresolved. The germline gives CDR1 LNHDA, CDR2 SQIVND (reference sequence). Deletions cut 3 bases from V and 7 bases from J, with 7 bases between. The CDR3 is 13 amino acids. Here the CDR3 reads CASSISLNSPLHF. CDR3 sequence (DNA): TGTGCCAGTAGTATCTCTCTGAATTCACCCCTCCACTTT.

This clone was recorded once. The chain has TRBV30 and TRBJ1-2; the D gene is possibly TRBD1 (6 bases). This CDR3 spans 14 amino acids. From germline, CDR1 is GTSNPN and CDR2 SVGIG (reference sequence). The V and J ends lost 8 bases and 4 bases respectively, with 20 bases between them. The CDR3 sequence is CARNTGQHLYGYTF. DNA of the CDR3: TGTGCCCGAAACACCGGACAGCACCTCTATGGCTACACCTTC.

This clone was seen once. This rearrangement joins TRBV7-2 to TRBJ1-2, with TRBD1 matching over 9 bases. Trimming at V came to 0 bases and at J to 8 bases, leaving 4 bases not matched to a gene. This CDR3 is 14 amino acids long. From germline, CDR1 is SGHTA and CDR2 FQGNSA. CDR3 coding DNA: TGTGCCAGCAGCTTAGCGGGACAGGGAAGGGGCTACACCTTC. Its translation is CASSLAGQGRGYTF.

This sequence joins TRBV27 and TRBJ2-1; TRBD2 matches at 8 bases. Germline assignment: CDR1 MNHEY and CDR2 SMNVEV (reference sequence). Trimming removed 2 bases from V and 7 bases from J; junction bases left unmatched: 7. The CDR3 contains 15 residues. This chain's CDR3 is CASSLVGGGRNEQFF. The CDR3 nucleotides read TGTGCCAGCAGTTTAGTCGGGGGGGGCCGGAATGAGCAGTTCTTC.

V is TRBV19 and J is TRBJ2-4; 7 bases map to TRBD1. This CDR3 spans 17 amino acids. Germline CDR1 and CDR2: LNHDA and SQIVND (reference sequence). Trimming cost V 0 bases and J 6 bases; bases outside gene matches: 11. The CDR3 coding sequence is TGTGCCAGTAGTATAGAGCCCCCGACAGGGTTACTAAACATTCAGTACTTC. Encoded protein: CASSIEPPTGLLNIQYF.

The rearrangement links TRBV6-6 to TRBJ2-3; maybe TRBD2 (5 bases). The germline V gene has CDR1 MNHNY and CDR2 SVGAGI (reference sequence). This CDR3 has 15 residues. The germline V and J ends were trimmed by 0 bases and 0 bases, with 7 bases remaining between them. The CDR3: CASSYSTGSTDTQYF. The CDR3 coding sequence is TGTGCCAGCAGTTACTCGACGGGGAGCACAGATACGCAGTATTTT.

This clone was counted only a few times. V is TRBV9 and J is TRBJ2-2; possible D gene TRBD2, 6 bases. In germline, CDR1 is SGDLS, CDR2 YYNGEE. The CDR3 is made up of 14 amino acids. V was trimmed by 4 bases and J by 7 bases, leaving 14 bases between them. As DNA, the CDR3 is TGTGCCAGCAGCTCCGGTGGGGGGAGCGGGGAGCTGTTTTTT. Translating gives CASSSGGGSGELFF.

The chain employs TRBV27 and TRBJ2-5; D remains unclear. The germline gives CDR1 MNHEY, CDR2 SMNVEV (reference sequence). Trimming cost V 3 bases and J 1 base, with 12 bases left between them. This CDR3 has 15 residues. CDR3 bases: TGTGCCAGCAGTTTTTGGGCAGGCCTCCAAGAGACCCAGTACTTC. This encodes CASSFWAGLQETQYF.

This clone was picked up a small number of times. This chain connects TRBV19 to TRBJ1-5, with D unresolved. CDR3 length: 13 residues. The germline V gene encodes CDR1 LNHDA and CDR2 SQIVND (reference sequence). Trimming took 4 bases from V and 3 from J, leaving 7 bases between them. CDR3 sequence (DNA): TGTGCCAGTAGTACTAACGACAATCAGCCCCAGCATTTT. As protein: CASSTNDNQPQHF.

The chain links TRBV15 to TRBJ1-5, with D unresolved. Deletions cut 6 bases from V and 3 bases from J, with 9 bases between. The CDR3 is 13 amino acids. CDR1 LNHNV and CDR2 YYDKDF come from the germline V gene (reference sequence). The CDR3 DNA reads TGTGCCACCAGTTCGGGGTACAATCAGCCCCAGCATTTT. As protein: CATSSGYNQPQHF.

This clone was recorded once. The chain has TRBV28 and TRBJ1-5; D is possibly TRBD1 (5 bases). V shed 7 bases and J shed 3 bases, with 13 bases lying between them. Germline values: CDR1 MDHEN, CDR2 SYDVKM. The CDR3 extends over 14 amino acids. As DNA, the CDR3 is TGTGCCAGCACCATCGACAGACTCAATCAGCCCCAGCATTTT. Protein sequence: CASTIDRLNQPQHF.

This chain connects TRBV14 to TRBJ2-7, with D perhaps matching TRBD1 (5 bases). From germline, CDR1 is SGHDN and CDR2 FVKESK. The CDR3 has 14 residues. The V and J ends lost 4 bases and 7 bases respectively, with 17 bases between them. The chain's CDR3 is CASSLTGADWEQYF. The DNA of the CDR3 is TGTGCCAGCAGCCTAACAGGTGCCGATTGGGAGCAGTACTTC.

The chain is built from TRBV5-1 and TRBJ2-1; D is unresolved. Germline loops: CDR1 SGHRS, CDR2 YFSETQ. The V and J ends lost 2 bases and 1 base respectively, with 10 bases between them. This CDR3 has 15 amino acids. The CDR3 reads CASSFEATSYNEQFF. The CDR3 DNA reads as TGCGCCAGCAGCTTTGAGGCTACTTCCTACAATGAGCAGTTCTTC.

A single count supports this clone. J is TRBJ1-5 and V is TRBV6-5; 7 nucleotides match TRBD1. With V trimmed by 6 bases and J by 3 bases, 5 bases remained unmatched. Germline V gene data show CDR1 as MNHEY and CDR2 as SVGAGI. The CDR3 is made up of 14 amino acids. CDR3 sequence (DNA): TGTGCCAGCAGACCGGGACAGTTCAATCAGCCCCAGCATTTT. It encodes CASRPGQFNQPQHF.

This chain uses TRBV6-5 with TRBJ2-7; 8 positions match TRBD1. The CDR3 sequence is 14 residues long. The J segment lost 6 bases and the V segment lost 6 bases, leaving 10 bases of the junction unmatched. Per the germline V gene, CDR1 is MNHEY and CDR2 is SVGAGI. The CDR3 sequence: CASSPGQGRREQYF. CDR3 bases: TGTGCCAGCAGCCCCGGACAGGGTAGACGCGAGCAGTACTTC.

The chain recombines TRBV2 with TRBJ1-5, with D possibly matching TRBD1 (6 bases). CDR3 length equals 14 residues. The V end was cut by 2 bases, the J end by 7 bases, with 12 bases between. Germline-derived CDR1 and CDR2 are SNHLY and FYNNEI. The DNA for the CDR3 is TGTGCCAGCAGTGAAATGGGGGGGCGGCAGCCCCAGCATTTT. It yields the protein CASSEMGGRQPQHF.